The entry that follows covers one T cell receptor (beta chain) sequence. The antigen is unknown. Generated by immunoSEQ multiplex PCR, the TCRdb table keeps only in-frame clones and is missing some. The sample records 40,000 to 60,000 clones, about 80% being singletons. The CDR3 extends over 12 amino acids. Trimming at V came to 6 bases and at J to 7 bases, leaving 2 bases not matched to a gene. From germline, CDR1 is MNHNS and CDR2 SASEGT. These data are taken from a study of OX40 agonist ivuxolimab in advanced cancers. At the level of the study: With ivuxolimab, an agonistic anti-OX40 (CD134) antibody, patients were treated. Every 2 weeks, patients got intravenous ivuxolimab at one of six dose levels (0.01-10 mg/kg). Patients enrolled in dose escalation were diagnosed with hepatocellular carcinoma, melanoma, renal cell or head and neck cancer.

General study findings and limits: Among expanded peripheral T cells, antigen specificity went undetermined.

This receptor was identified in an adult with an advanced solid tumor such as melanoma, head and neck, liver or kidney cancer. The chain uses TRBV6-1 and TRBJ1-2; 10 bases fit TRBD1. The material was CD4+ or CD8+ T cells sorted from blood, obtained in a trial of the OX40 agonist ivuxolimab. CDR3 residues: CASRDRGFGYTF. CDR3 in DNA: TGTGCCAGCAGGGACAGGGGGTTTGGCTACACCTTC.